This T cell receptor (beta chain) originates from a study of T cells expressing NK-cell markers. The authors made TCR beta cDNA libraries by 5'RACE template switching. This switching added a universal primer site and UMIs. TCRdb re-called the 5' RACE reads and gives one entry per CDR3 protein, without DNA. This sample's table reports approximately 460,000 distinct CDR3 sequences. This sequence originates from a woman aged 18 to 75 in good health. Sequencing input: blood T cells: a sorted CD56 or NKG2C T cell subset, CD4+ or CD8+ T cells, or bulk PBMC T cells (not recorded which).

The chain's CDR3 is CASSGWGKTGVTETQYF. The V gene is TRBV10-2, the J gene TRBJ2-5; with no DNA, the TCRdb D assignment of TRBD1 cannot be verified. Germline V lookup: CDR1 WSHSY, CDR2 SAAADI. The CDR3 is made up of 17 amino acids.